This is a list of T cell receptor beta chains from one sample in a study of T and B cells in COVID-19 patients. MiXCR was run by TCRdb on the multiplex PCR reads, yielding one entry per CDR3 protein. The repertoire includes 22,000 or so distinct CDR3 sequences, 25% to 30% of them detected once, and approximately 2.9% sits in the top ten. Sequencing input: blood. The source of these receptors is a human donor who had recovered from COVID-19. Each CDR3 is given with its conserved first and last residue. The D gene is left open where the match is weak. Not all rows give a size; the values are once, few, many and, for expanded clones, a class.

v_gene	abundance	j_gene	d_gene	CDR3nt	CDR3aa
TRBV7-6	.	TRBJ2-2	.	TGTGCCAGCAGCTTAGTGGCAGGGGTGGCCGGGGAGCTGTTTTTT	CASSLVAGVAGELFF
TRBV11-1	few	TRBJ2-3	.	TGTGCCAGCAGCTCACTCCTCACAGATACGCAGTATTTT	CASSSLLTDTQYF
TRBV6-1	few	TRBJ2-5	TRBD1	TGTGCCAGCAGTGATCAACGACAGGGAGAGACCCAGTACTTC	CASSDQRQGETQYF
TRBV19	few	TRBJ1-2	.	TGTGCCAGTAGTACGGGGGGTCATTCCGTAGGGGGCTACACCTTC	CASSTGGHSVGGYTF
TRBV11-1	.	TRBJ1-4	.	TGTGCCAGCAGCTTAGCGGGGGGAGGCGATGAAAAACTGTTTTTT	CASSLAGGGDEKLFF
TRBV10-3	.	TRBJ2-6	.	TGTGCCATCTCCCGGGACGTAAGCTCTGGGGCCAACGTCCTGACTTTC	CAISRDVSSGANVLTF
TRBV12-3/TRBV12-4	.	TRBJ2-1	TRBD2	TGTGCCAGCAGTTTATTGGATGTGGGAGGGCCCTACAATGAGCAGTTCTTC	CASSLLDVGGPYNEQFF
TRBV5-6	.	TRBJ2-5	TRBD2	TGTGCCAGCAGCTCAAGGACTAGCGGCCAAGAGACCCAGTACTTC	CASSSRTSGQETQYF
TRBV12-3/TRBV12-4	once	TRBJ2-5	TRBD2	TGTGCCAGCACTCCCACTAGCGGGGGAGAGACCCAGTACTTC	CASTPTSGGETQYF
TRBV30	.	TRBJ1-3	.	TGTGCCTGGAGGGGCAGTGGGGACACCATATATTTT	CAWRGSGDTIYF
TRBV5-1	.	TRBJ2-5	.	TGCGCCAGCAGCTCCCCGTCGGGGGCAAGGTACCAAGAGACCCAGTACTTC	CASSSPSGARYQETQYF
TRBV7-9	few	TRBJ2-2	.	TGTGCCAGCAGCTTAGCAGTGGCCGGGGAGCTGTTTTTT	CASSLAVAGELFF
TRBV12-3/TRBV12-4	many	TRBJ2-3	TRBD2	TGTGCCAGCATGGCGGGGGGGCCAGATACGCAGTATTTT	CASMAGGPDTQYF
TRBV5-4	.	TRBJ2-7	.	TGTGCCAGCAGCCAGGGGGGGGAGCAGTACTTC	CASSQGGEQYF
TRBV12-3/TRBV12-4	.	TRBJ2-7	TRBD2	TGTGCCAGCAGTTTATCTAGCGGGAAGGCCGAGCAGTACTTC	CASSLSSGKAEQYF
TRBV6-1	.	TRBJ1-2	.	TGTGCCAGCAGTGCAGAAGGGGGCTACACCTTC	CASSAEGGYTF
TRBV27	few	TRBJ2-7	TRBD2	TGTGCCAGCAGTAAGGATCTAGCGGGCCCCTACGAGCAGTACTTC	CASSKDLAGPYEQYF
TRBV30	many	TRBJ2-5	.	TGTGCCTGGAGCCCGGGAGGGACAGGGCAAGAGACCCAGTACTTC	CAWSPGGTGQETQYF
TRBV7-9	.	TRBJ1-4	TRBD1	TGTGCCAGCAGGGCCGAGGGGGCGGAAAAACTGTTTTTT	CASRAEGAEKLFF
TRBV30	few	TRBJ1-2	.	TGTGCCTGGGGTGACGGGCACTATGGCTACACCTTC	CAWGDGHYGYTF
TRBV12-3/TRBV12-4	.	TRBJ2-4	.	TGTGCCAGCAGTTCAACCGGGACAGTAGGGGGAGGCATTCAGTACTTC	CASSSTGTVGGGIQYF
TRBV27	few	TRBJ1-2	.	TGTGCCAGCAGTTTAGGGGGCTCCGCCTATGGCTACACCTTC	CASSLGGSAYGYTF
TRBV6-5	.	TRBJ1-5	.	TGTGCCAGCAGTGAAGAGGTCGGACTCATCAATCAGCCCCAGCATTTT	CASSEEVGLINQPQHF
TRBV6-5	.	TRBJ2-6	.	TGTGCCTCCGAGGGGGGTTCTGCTGGGGCCAACGTCCTGACTTTC	CASEGGSAGANVLTF
TRBV5-4	.	TRBJ2-7	TRBD2	TGTGCCAGCAGCTTGTGGCGGGAGAGATACGAGCAGTACTTC	CASSLWRERYEQYF
TRBV11-1	.	TRBJ1-1	.	TGTGCCAGCAGCTGGGGTGGGACCGACACTGAAGCTTTCTTT	CASSWGGTDTEAFF
TRBV11-2	.	TRBJ2-1	TRBD2	TGTGCCAGCAGCTTAGGGCGGGAGTTCTATGAGCAGTTCTTC	CASSLGREFYEQFF
TRBV5-6	few	TRBJ2-1	TRBD2	TGTGCCAGCAGTAGCGGGAGGGCCATTCCCATATACAATGAGCAGTTCTTC	CASSSGRAIPIYNEQFF
TRBV6-5	.	TRBJ1-6	.	TGTGCCAGCAGCCGGGACGTAAGCTCCTATAATTCACCCCTCCACTTT	CASSRDVSSYNSPLHF
TRBV6-5	few	TRBJ2-5	.	TGTGCCAGCAGTTACGCTTTAGCGGATCAAGAGACCCAGTACTTC	CASSYALADQETQYF
TRBV24-1	few	TRBJ2-3	TRBD2	TGTGCCACCAGTGACTCCATTGGGACTAGCGGGGTGGATACGCAGTATTTT	CATSDSIGTSGVDTQYF
TRBV5-1	.	TRBJ1-1	.	TGCGCCAGCAGAGACCAGAGAAACACTGAAGCTTTCTTT	CASRDQRNTEAFF
TRBV15	many	TRBJ2-7	.	TGTGCCACCAGCAGAGGGATGGGTAGGTACGAGCAGTACTTC	CATSRGMGRYEQYF
TRBV29-1	medium-sized	TRBJ2-2	.	TGCAGCGTTGAAGGGGCCGATCTGAACACCGGGGAGCTGTTTTTT	CSVEGADLNTGELFF
TRBV5-6	few	TRBJ2-7	TRBD2	TGTGCCAGCAGCTTGGGACTAGCGGATACCTACGAGCAGTACTTC	CASSLGLADTYEQYF
TRBV27	few	TRBJ1-1	.	TGTGCCAGCAGTTTGGAAGGCCGGAACACTGAAGCTTTCTTT	CASSLEGRNTEAFF
TRBV19	few	TRBJ2-7	.	TGTGCCAGCACCGGGGGCCTCTACGAGCAGTACTTC	CASTGGLYEQYF
TRBV29-1	medium-sized	TRBJ1-2	.	TGCAGCGTTGAACCCGGTAACTATGGCTACACCTTC	CSVEPGNYGYTF
TRBV5-5	.	TRBJ1-5	.	TGTGCCAGCAGCTTGGTTCCCACCTTTTATAGCAATCAGCCCCAGCATTTT	CASSLVPTFYSNQPQHF
TRBV27	.	TRBJ2-7	TRBD1	TGTGCCAGCAGTAGGACAGGGGGCAGTTACGAGCAGTACTTC	CASSRTGGSYEQYF
TRBV29-1	.	TRBJ1-1	.	TGCAGCGTCCGACATCCGGGACTCATAAACACTGAAGCTTTCTTT	CSVRHPGLINTEAFF
TRBV19	.	TRBJ2-5	TRBD1	TGTGCCAGTAGCGGGACAGGGCCACAAGAGACCCAGTACTTC	CASSGTGPQETQYF
TRBV30	.	TRBJ1-5	.	TGTGCCTGGAGTGTACAGGGTCCGGGCAATCAGCCCCAGCATTTT	CAWSVQGPGNQPQHF
TRBV20-1	.	TRBJ2-6	TRBD2	TGCAGTGCTAGATTTACGGGACTAGCGGGGGTTGCCAACGTCCTGACTTTC	CSARFTGLAGVANVLTF
TRBV19	.	TRBJ2-7	TRBD2	TGTGCCAGTAGTATCCGGGGGGGCGCCCCCTACGAGCAGTACTTC	CASSIRGGAPYEQYF
TRBV5-4	.	TRBJ2-3	.	TGTGCCAGCAGCTTGACCGATGCCCGAGATACGCAGTATTTT	CASSLTDARDTQYF
TRBV27	.	TRBJ1-2	.	TGTGCCAGCAGTTTATCAAGACAGACCTATGGCTACACCTTC	CASSLSRQTYGYTF
TRBV5-5	.	TRBJ1-1	TRBD1	TGTGCCAGCAGCTCAAAACGGGACAGGAACACTGAAGCTTTCTTT	CASSSKRDRNTEAFF
TRBV29-1	.	TRBJ2-7	.	TGCAGCGGGGCTTACGAGCAGTACTTC	CSGAYEQYF
TRBV5-1	few	TRBJ2-1	TRBD2	TGCGCCAGCACAGGGACTAGCGGGAATGAGCAGTTCTTC	CASTGTSGNEQFF
TRBV29-1	.	TRBJ2-1	TRBD2	TGCAGCGTTGAAACTAGCGGGGGGCCGGGCAATGAGCAGTTCTTC	CSVETSGGPGNEQFF
TRBV5-4	.	TRBJ1-1	TRBD1	TGTGCCAGCAGCGCCGGGACAGGGATAGGCGAAGCTTTCTTT	CASSAGTGIGEAFF
TRBV19	.	TRBJ1-1	TRBD1	TGTGCCAGTAGGAGACAGGGGTTGACTGAAGCTTTCTTT	CASRRQGLTEAFF